This passage covers 25 T cell receptor beta chains from one sample sequenced in a study of identical twins. In TCRdb, the 5' RACE reads were re-called with MiXCR into one record per CDR3 protein. The sample carries 450,000 or so distinct CDR3 sequences, around 24% recorded once. This sample also appeared in a second study, on T cells expressing NK-cell markers.

Material for sequencing was CD4+ T cells sorted from blood. The receptors derive from a woman under 30 in good health.

A single count supports this clonotype. The chain joins TRBV11-2 to TRBJ2-1; D is ambiguous. Trimming left V 0 bases short and J 6 bases short, with 18 bases between. This CDR3 comprises 17 residues. Germline V gives CDR1 SGHAT, CDR2 FQNNGV. The CDR3 nucleotides read TGTGCCAGCAGCTTAGAGCTCGGATCTTTCCGGTTCAATGAGCAGTTCTTC. As protein: CASSLELGSFRFNEQFF.

The chain couples TRBV5-1 to TRBJ1-5, with a weak D call TRBD1 (6 bases). This CDR3 is built from 15 residues. V was cut by 0 bases and J by 6 bases, with 13 bases left in between. Germline CDR1 SGHRS, CDR2 YFSETQ. DNA for the CDR3: TGCGCCAGCAGCTTGGTTGGGGACAACGGTCAGCCCCAGCATTTT. This codes for CASSLVGDNGQPQHF.

The rearrangement uses TRBV29-1 and TRBJ2-1; TRBD2 aligns across 14 bases. This CDR3 is 16 amino acids long. The ends lost 3 bases at V and 7 bases at J; junction bases unmatched: 8. From germline, CDR1 is SQVTM and CDR2 ANQGSEA. CDR3 DNA sequence: TGCAGCGTTGATGGAACGACTAGCGGGAGGGGTAATGAGCAGTTCTTC. This codes for CSVDGTTSGRGNEQFF.

This clonotype was seen more than once but under ten times. This sequence joins TRBV20-1 and TRBJ2-2; 9 bases line up with TRBD2. The germline V gene encodes CDR1 DFQATT and CDR2 SNEGSKA (reference sequence). The CDR3 loop spans 16 amino acids. Germline trimming cut 1 base from V and 0 bases from J; bases unmatched to any gene: 3. CDR3 residues: CSARARGGANTGELFF. The DNA for the CDR3 is TGCAGTGCTAGAGCCCGCGGGGGGGCGAACACCGGGGAGCTGTTTTTT.

This clonotype was picked up a small number of times. The V and J genes are TRBV4-3 and TRBJ2-1, with D possibly called TRBD1 or TRBD2 (5 bases each). This CDR3 region has 15 residues. Germline CDR1 LGHNA, CDR2 YSLEER. V lost 0 bases and J 2 bases, leaving 8 bases between the germline ends. CDR3 nucleotides: TGCGCCAGCAGCCAAGAGGGGACCACCTACAATGAGCAGTTCTTC. Translating gives CASSQEGTTYNEQFF.

This clonotype was detected a few times. The chain carries TRBV5-1 and TRBJ2-3; D is uncertain. Trimming removed 2 bases at V and 3 bases at J, with 7 bases between. Germline lookup yields CDR1 SGHRS and CDR2 YFSETQ. This CDR3 contains 13 residues. In DNA, the CDR3 is TGCGCCAGCAGCTTTGAGCCGACAGATACGCAGTATTTT. Protein sequence: CASSFEPTDTQYF.

V and J are TRBV12-3 or TRBV12-4 and TRBJ1-1; D is ambiguous. The V gene lost 5 bases and the J gene lost 7 bases, with 11 bases spanning the gap. The CDR3 length is 12 residues. CDR3 nucleotide sequence: TGTGCCAGCAGTACAGCCCTTGGTGAAGCTTTCTTT. Translation gives CASSTALGEAFF.

This clonotype has ten or more counts. The rearrangement joins TRBV12-3 or TRBV12-4 to TRBJ1-2; D is ambiguous. V was pared by 2 bases and J by 6 bases, with 10 bases between. The CDR3 consists of 13 residues. This chain's CDR3 is CASSLTRVDGYTF. CDR3 sequence (DNA): TGTGCCAGCAGTTTAACGAGGGTCGATGGCTACACCTTC.

This chain uses TRBV5-1 with TRBJ2-1; 8 bases fit TRBD2. CDR1 and CDR2 (germline): SGHRS, YFSETQ. After removal of 4 bases from V and 7 bases from J, the junction contained 10 bases not matched to a gene. The CDR3 length is 15 residues. DNA of the CDR3: TGCGCCAGCAGCGCTTCGGGGGGGCCGAGGAATGAGCAGTTCTTC. The encoded protein is CASSASGGPRNEQFF.

The J gene is TRBJ1-1, the V gene TRBV20-1; D gene uncertain. V lost 2 bases and J 11 bases, leaving 12 bases between the germline ends. The germline CDR1 and CDR2 sequences are DFQATT and SNEGSKA (reference sequence). The CDR3 is 11 amino acids. CDR3 DNA: TGCAGTGCTAGACTCGGCAGCGGGGCTTTCTTT. Its protein is CSARLGSGAFF.

This clonotype occurred a few times. This sequence joins TRBV20-1 and TRBJ2-2; 7 positions match TRBD2. The CDR3 has 17 amino acids. The germline gives CDR1 DFQATT, CDR2 SNEGSKA (reference sequence). V shed 3 bases, J shed 1 base, and the junction held 11 bases outside the gene matches. CDR3 sequence reads: CSARGPRAGWNTGELFF. For the CDR3, the DNA is TGCAGTGCTAGGGGCCCCCGAGCGGGATGGAACACCGGGGAGCTGTTTTTT.

The chain carries TRBV6-1 and TRBJ2-2; the D gene is possibly TRBD1 (5 bases). V was trimmed by 8 bases and J by 3 bases, leaving 13 bases between them. From germline, CDR1 is MNHNS and CDR2 SASEGT. The CDR3 totals 14 residues. The CDR3 protein is CASSPDTYTGELFF. CDR3 bases: TGTGCCAGCTCCCCGGACACTTACACCGGGGAGCTGTTTTTT.

The chain links TRBV6-1 to TRBJ2-1; a weak D match, TRBD2 (6 bases). CDR1 and CDR2 (germline): MNHNS, SASEGT. V was shortened by 5 bases and J by 3 bases, with 14 bases between the two germline ends. The CDR3 sequence is 15 residues long. CDR3 region: CASSLGRDLYNEQFF. The CDR3 coding sequence is TGTGCCAGCAGTCTGGGGCGGGATCTCTACAATGAGCAGTTCTTC.

Only a few counts were recorded for this clonotype. The chain links TRBV12-3 or TRBV12-4 to TRBJ2-1; TRBD1 matches at 10 bases. There are 16 residues in the CDR3. Trimming removed 10 bases from V and 4 bases from J; junction bases left unmatched: 13. CDR3 bases: TGTGCCAAAGGACAGGGGGGAAGAGCGGAATACAATGAGCAGTTCTTC. Translated, it gives CAKGQGGRAEYNEQFF.

V is TRBV5-6 and J is TRBJ2-3; TRBD2 matches at 8 bases. Trimming removed 6 bases from V and 4 bases from J; junction bases left unmatched: 13. In germline, CDR1 is SGHDT, CDR2 YYEEEE. The CDR3 contains 16 residues. In nucleotides, the CDR3 is TGTGCCAGCACCCCCATGGGGACTAGAGGCGCAGATACGCAGTATTTT. As protein: CASTPMGTRGADTQYF.

The chain is built from TRBV9 and TRBJ2-5; TRBD1 matches at 9 bases. The CDR3 loop spans 15 amino acids. The junction had 9 bases not matched to a gene; V was cut back by 4 bases and J by 5 bases. Germline V gene lookup returns CDR1 SGDLS and CDR2 YYNGEE. This chain's CDR3 is CASSRRDRESETQYF. The DNA of the CDR3 is TGTGCCAGCAGCCGACGGGACAGGGAGTCGGAGACCCAGTACTTC.

In its sample, this clonotype was seen a few times. The V gene is TRBV29-1, the J gene TRBJ2-7; 9 bases align to TRBD1. From germline, CDR1 is SQVTM and CDR2 ANQGSEA. This CDR3 contains 14 residues. J gave up 5 bases and V 3 bases, and 8 bases lay outside the gene matches. CDR3 region: CSVDTFGQGNEQYF. As DNA, the CDR3 is TGCAGCGTTGACACGTTCGGACAGGGGAACGAGCAGTACTTC.

V usage is TRBV20-1 and J usage is TRBJ2-1; 7 positions match TRBD2. After removal of 6 bases from V and 7 bases from J, the junction contained 15 bases not matched to a gene. The V gene's germline CDR1 is DFQATT and CDR2 SNEGSKA (reference sequence). The CDR3 runs to 15 residues. CDR3 region: CSALSSGKFKNEQFF. The CDR3 coding sequence is TGCAGTGCACTCTCCAGCGGGAAATTTAAAAATGAGCAGTTCTTC.

The sample holds one count of this clonotype. The rearrangement joins TRBV7-9 to TRBJ1-2, with TRBD1 identical over 12 bases. Germline V lookup: CDR1 SEHNR, CDR2 FQNEAQ (reference sequence). CDR3 size: 17 residues. Trimming removed 0 bases from V and 4 bases from J; junction bases left unmatched: 6. This CDR3 is CASSLARGTGGPYGYTF. The CDR3 DNA sequence: TGTGCCAGCAGCTTAGCGAGGGGGACAGGGGGCCCCTATGGCTACACCTTC.

This chain uses TRBV11-3 with TRBJ2-3, with 13 positions matching TRBD2. The CDR3 runs to 17 residues. Trimming took 1 base from V and 5 from J; bases not matched to a gene: 6. Per germline, CDR1 SGHNT and CDR2 YENEEA. For the CDR3, the DNA is TGTGCCAGCAGCTTAGCCGGACTAGCGGGGGTCGGAGATACGCAGTATTTT. It is translated as CASSLAGLAGVGDTQYF.

CDR3 bases: TGTGCCAGCAGCTTGGTGGAGGATTCACCCCTCCACTTT. Translating gives CASSLVEDSPLHF. The chain uses TRBV7-9 and TRBJ1-6; the D is unclear. This CDR3 has 13 residues. Per germline, CDR1 SEHNR and CDR2 FQNEAQ (reference sequence). V shed 3 bases and J shed 8 bases, with 8 bases lying between them.

In this sample, this clonotype turned up a few times. V is TRBV14 and J is TRBJ2-1; 8 bases are shared with TRBD2. The germline CDR1 and CDR2 sequences are SGHDN and FVKESK. The junction had 11 bases not matched to a gene; V was cut back by 1 base and J by 6 bases. The CDR3 contains 17 residues. The CDR3 region has the DNA TGTGCCAGCAGCCAAGCCCTATTAGCGGGAATCCCCAATGAGCAGTTCTTC. It specifies CASSQALLAGIPNEQFF.

V is TRBV27 and J is TRBJ2-7, with D perhaps TRBD1 (6 bases). V lost 6 bases to trimming and J lost 3 bases, with 18 bases between them. This CDR3 spans 15 amino acids. CDR1 is MNHEY and CDR2 is SMNVEV in the germline V gene (reference sequence). CDR3 protein: CASRLLLRGGYEQYF. In DNA form, the CDR3 reads TGTGCCAGCAGACTTCTCCTCAGAGGGGGCTACGAGCAGTACTTC.

The genes are TRBV29-1 and TRBJ2-2, with 11 positions matching TRBD2. Losses at the gene ends were 8 bases for V and 1 base for J; bases not matched to a gene: 3. Looked up from germline, CDR1 is SQVTM and CDR2 is ANQGSEA. The CDR3 consists of 14 residues. CDR3 in DNA: TGCAGCTGTAGCGGGAGGGAGAACACCGGGGAGCTGTTTTTT. Residues: CSCSGRENTGELFF.

This clonotype was recorded a few times. The CDR3 reads CSVRLLSLADTQYF. The CDR3 coding sequence is TGCAGCGTCCGACTACTTTCGTTGGCAGATACGCAGTATTTT. The rearrangement uses TRBV29-1 and TRBJ2-3, with D possibly TRBD2 on 5 matching bases. The CDR3 is 14 residues long. Germline loops: CDR1 SQVTM, CDR2 ANQGSEA. V lost 6 bases and J lost 4, with 17 bases in between.